This TCR beta chain was documented in a study of T cell responses to AZD1222 COVID-19 vaccine. TCRdb keeps only in-frame clones here, not all; method: immunoSEQ multiplex PCR. Altogether 150,000 to 200,000 clones are present, almost 95% being singletons, with the ten largest covering 8.5% to 12%. V dropped 4 bases and J dropped 4; count of bases not matched to a gene: 3. CDR3 length: 13 amino acids. Per the germline V gene, CDR1 is MGHDK and CDR2 is SYGVNS. V is TRBV25-1 and J is TRBJ1-2; TRBD1 matches 7 bases. This clonotype was sampled from an adult in good health. Source: peripheral blood, taken on day 0 of AZD1222 vaccination. CDR3 loop: CASSVGQTYGYTF. The CDR3, as DNA: TGTGCCAGCAGTGTGGGACAGACCTATGGCTACACCTTC.